The sequence of this T cell receptor beta chain was determined in a study of blood T cell repertoires in COVID-19. Trimming removed 3 bases from V and 4 bases from J; junction bases left unmatched: 2. This CDR3 has 12 amino acids. Germline assignment: CDR1 GTSNPN and CDR2 SVGIG (reference sequence). Original methodology: Cell counts per sample came from amplifying reference gene primers. The table came from immunoSEQ multiplex PCR; TCRdb's copy has only in-frame clones and leaves some out. The V and J calls and the clone size are those of that table, but D and trimming were determined from the DNA. The sample has 250,000 to 350,000 clones; approximately 84% are singletons. In its sample, this clone was seen once.

The J gene is TRBJ1-2, the V gene TRBV30; 7 nucleotides line up with TRBD1. The sequence was collected from a human donor with COVID-19, enrolled during active disease. The donor label of this sample is uncertain. The sample taken for sequencing was peripheral blood. CDR3 in amino acids: CAWSPGGYGYTF. The CDR3 coding sequence is TGTGCCTGGAGCCCAGGGGGCTATGGCTACACCTTC. The variable domain in full, with the rest retrieved from reference TRBV30 and TRBJ1-2, is SQTIHQWPATLVQPVGSPLSLECTVEGTSNPNLYWYRQAAGRGLQLLFYSVGIGQISSEVPQNLSASRPQDRQFILSSKKLLLSDSGFYLCAWSPGGYGYTFGSGTRLTVV.